Listed below are T cell receptor beta chains from one sample, sequenced in a study of shared clonotypes between healthy human individuals. TCRdb's copy holds only in-frame clones and misses some; the assay was immunoSEQ multiplex PCR. Counted here are roughly 1,800,000 clones, about 95% occurring once; the ten biggest clones make up 1.2%. Sequences were obtained from naive CD8+ T cells sorted from blood. These receptor sequences come from a man between 18 and 35 years old in good health. Each CDR3 is given without its conserved first and last residue.

v_gene: TRBV9; j_gene: TRBJ2-7; len: 12; CDR3aa: ASSVGGLAYEQY
v_gene: TRBV20-1; j_gene: TRBJ1-3; len: 9; CDR3aa: SAETENTIY
v_gene: TRBV28; j_gene: TRBJ2-3; len: 16; CDR3aa: ASSPGSGGAQSSDTQY
v_gene: TRBV5-4; j_gene: TRBJ2-7; len: 11; CDR3aa: ASRESRAHEQY
v_gene: TRBV2; j_gene: TRBJ1-4; len: 12; CDR3aa: ASSEAQEQGKLF
v_gene: TRBV6-5; j_gene: TRBJ2-5; len: 11; CDR3aa: ASTARGPETQY
v_gene: TRBV10-2; j_gene: TRBJ2-2; len: 14; CDR3aa: ASSELAGGWSGELF
v_gene: TRBV19; j_gene: TRBJ2-6; len: 12; CDR3aa: ASSTGSGANVLT
v_gene: TRBV15; j_gene: TRBJ2-7; len: 14; CDR3aa: ATSRDTGQGAYEQY
v_gene: TRBV30; j_gene: TRBJ1-6; len: 12; CDR3aa: AWSTGTGNSPLH
v_gene: TRBV30; j_gene: TRBJ2-7; len: 12; CDR3aa: AWTHGGSSYEQY
v_gene: TRBV27; j_gene: TRBJ2-7; len: 13; CDR3aa: ASSAVNAESYEQY
v_gene: TRBV19; j_gene: TRBJ1-4; len: 11; CDR3aa: ATINWSNEKLF
v_gene: TRBV15; j_gene: TRBJ1-2; len: 12; CDR3aa: ATSPRDSYYGYT
v_gene: TRBV5-6; j_gene: TRBJ1-2; len: 11; CDR3aa: ASSLGNYYGYT
v_gene: TRBV4-3; j_gene: TRBJ2-1; len: 12; CDR3aa: ASSQDEVGNEQF
v_gene: TRBV5-5; j_gene: TRBJ2-7; len: 18; CDR3aa: ASSSTGIWDRGSLSYEQY
v_gene: TRBV27; j_gene: TRBJ2-2; len: 13; CDR3aa: ASNTDRGHTGELF
v_gene: TRBV14; j_gene: TRBJ1-2; len: 11; CDR3aa: ASSPDSSYGYT
v_gene: TRBV9; j_gene: TRBJ1-3; len: 13; CDR3aa: ASTETPVSGNTIY
v_gene: TRBV4-1; j_gene: TRBJ2-2; len: 12; CDR3aa: ASSQESRPGELF
v_gene: TRBV4-1; j_gene: TRBJ1-1; len: 13; CDR3aa: ASSQDRGVGTEAF